This T cell receptor (beta chain) was identified during a study of graft-versus-host responses after intestinal transplantation. In the study overall: In this cohort, recipients had multivisceral, liver-intestinal, or isolated intestinal transplants.

V was cut by 0 bases and J by 9 bases, with 16 bases left in between. The CDR3 totals 15 residues. CDR1 and CDR2 from the germline V gene are SGDLS and YYNGEE. The repertoire was sequenced with immunoSEQ multiplex PCR; TCRdb's copy has only in-frame clones and lacks some. The sample lists about 45,000 clones; roughly 90% were seen once. Broader study findings: Clonal ratios of graft-versus-host to host-versus-graft in allografts were high for patients exhibiting graft-donor T cell macrochimerism. Among recipient marrow samples, GvH clones were found; some appeared first in ileum or blood.

With respect to this clone: The target antigen is unknown.

The clonotype comes from a human patient who received an intestinal transplant, so some T cells may come from the graft donor. The chain couples TRBV9 to TRBJ2-4; D is perhaps TRBD1 or TRBD2 (5 bases each). The source material was PBMCs, sampled 524 days after transplant. Here the CDR3 DNA reads TGTGCCAGCAGCGTAGGGGGGACCCCGATATCCATTCAGTACTTC. Translating gives CASSVGGTPISIQYF. Supplemented by reference TRBV9 and TRBJ2-4, the full variable domain reads DSGVTQTPKHLITATGQRVTLRCSPRSGDLSVYWYQQSLDQGLQFLIQYYNGEERAKGNILERFSAQQFPDLHSELNLSSLELGDSALYFCASSVGGTPISIQYFGAGTRLSVL.